This entry is about one T cell receptor beta chain. This clonotype showed up just a few times. The target of this receptor is not known. Per-base quality was not reported, and no clone a single base away is much larger than it. The data were taken from a study of T cell repertoires in cytomegalovirus infection (dated by TCRdb to about 2019). About the full investigation: The peptide stimulations were aimed at well-studied HLA-B-restricted epitopes as well as recently identified HLA-C-restricted CMV epitopes, whose presentation resists viral immunomodulation. Donor HLA type was relevant to the analysis, because carriage of CMV infection together with the matching HLA type was indicated by public TCR beta signatures. What the work shows at the level of the full study, not this receptor alone: The ex vivo response was dominated by HLA-C-restricted CMV-specific TCR beta clonotypes, which also provided the single most frequent clonotype in two of eight donors. Carriers of CMV infection plus the relevant HLA type were discriminated by the cumulative frequency of public TCR beta family members in the study cohort and in an independent roughly 340-donor cohort.

The sample was run on an Illumina HiSeq 1500. TCRdb handled the public reads itself, with Q25 trimming in fastp and clone calling in MiXCR, and kept productive beta chains. Rows merge per CDR3 protein into single entries with the most common DNA and genes. The sample data list 750,000 to 900,000 distinct CDR3 sequences, and just under 30% of these were observed just once. Roughly 13% of the sample is in the top ten clones. The treatment or condition label, as the study defines it: in vitro stimulation with specific CMV peptide epitopes to enrich CMV-specific T cells. Taken from the germline V gene (reference sequence), the CDR1 and CDR2 loops are LNHDA and SQIVND. The cysteine opens and the phenylalanine closes a CDR3 of 15 amino acids. Only the CDR3 DNA stays, 45 bases, in frame from base 1. V and J are truncated by 3 bases and 0 bases respectively, leaving an intervening sequence of 6 bases.

The specimen comprised cultured CD8+ T cells from PBMCs, sampled from culture after CMV antigen stimulation. This chain is built from TRBV19 and TRBJ2-6; the D gene is unclear. This TCR came from a human donor in good health (CMV status not recorded). Some clones in this sample may be carry-over from other donors' samples. The nucleotides read TGTGCCAGTAGTATCTCCAGCTCTGGGGCCAACGTCCTGACTTTC. Its protein product is CASSISSSGANVLTF.